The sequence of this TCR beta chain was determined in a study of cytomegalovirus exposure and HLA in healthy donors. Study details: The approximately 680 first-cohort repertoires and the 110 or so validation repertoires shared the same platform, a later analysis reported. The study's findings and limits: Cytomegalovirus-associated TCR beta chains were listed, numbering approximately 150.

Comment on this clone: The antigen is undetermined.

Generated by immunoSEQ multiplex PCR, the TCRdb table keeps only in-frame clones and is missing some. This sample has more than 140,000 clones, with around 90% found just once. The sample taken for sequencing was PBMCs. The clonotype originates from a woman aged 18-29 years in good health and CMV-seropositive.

CDR3: CASSEFRGDGYTF. The CDR3 DNA reads as TGTGCCAGCAGTGAATTCCGGGGGGACGGCTACACCTTC. This chain joins TRBV25-1 and TRBJ1-2; D may be TRBD1 (5 bases). Trimming took 1 base from V and 8 from J, leaving 11 bases between them. Germline CDR1 is MGHDK and CDR2 is SYGVNS. The CDR3 has 13 amino acids.